The next 6 T cell receptor beta chains were all read from a single sample in a study of identical twins. TCRdb re-analysed the 5' RACE reads in MiXCR, keeping a single row per CDR3 protein. The table records approximately 230,000 distinct CDR3 sequences, about an eighth of them present only once. The sequencing sample was made of memory (CD45RO+) T cells sorted from blood. The receptor source for this set is a woman younger than 30 in good health.

This clonotype was counted at least ten times. CDR3 in amino acids: CASSLGSSGANVLTF. The CDR3 DNA follows: TGTGCCAGCAGTTTGGGGAGCTCTGGGGCCAACGTCCTGACTTTC. This sequence joins TRBV12-3 or TRBV12-4 and TRBJ2-6, with a tentative D call TRBD2 (5 bases). Trimming cost V 3 bases and J 0 bases, with 6 bases left between them. The CDR3 contains 15 residues.

The chain couples TRBV6-2 or TRBV6-3 to TRBJ1-2; 7 nucleotides agree with TRBD1. V trimming: 2 bases; J trimming: 7 bases; junction bases outside the gene matches: 1. Germline loops: CDR1 MNHEY, CDR2 SVGEGT. CDR3 length: 12 residues. CDR3 sequence reads: CASSYGDSGYTF. CDR3 coding DNA: TGTGCCAGCAGTTACGGGGACAGTGGCTACACCTTC.

This clonotype occurred once. The rearrangement links TRBV28 to TRBJ2-1; 10 positions match TRBD2. Trimming cost V 5 bases and J 1 base; bases outside gene matches: 5. Germline CDR1 MDHEN, CDR2 SYDVKM. This CDR3 contains 16 residues. CDR3 DNA: TGTGCCAGCAGTCCAGCGGGGGGGCCTTCCTACAATGAGCAGTTCTTC. It translates to CASSPAGGPSYNEQFF. Looking up the rest from reference TRBV28 and TRBJ2-1 gives the full variable domain: DVKVTQSSRYLVKRTGEKVFLECVQDMDHENMFWYRQDPGLGLRLIYFSYDVKMKEKGDIPEGYSVSREKKERFSLILESASTNQTSMYLCASSPAGGPSYNEQFFGPGTRLTVL.

The chain combines TRBV20-1 with TRBJ2-1, with 14 bases identical to TRBD2. The CDR3 totals 14 residues. Germline loops: CDR1 DFQATT, CDR2 SNEGSKA (reference sequence). CDR3 coding DNA: TGCAGGGCCCGACTAGCGGGAGGGCCGAATGAGCAGTTCTTC. This sequence encodes CRARLAGGPNEQFF.

This clonotype occurred a few times. The CDR3 DNA reads as TGCGCCAGCAACTATCTATGGGGCGGGAACGGTGAGCAGTTCTTC. This translates into CASNYLWGGNGEQFF. The gene calls are TRBV5-1 and TRBJ2-1, with D possibly being TRBD2 (6 bases). CDR3 length: 15 residues. Trimming took off 6 bases at V and 9 bases at J, with 22 bases between the two ends. Per the germline V gene, CDR1 is SGHRS and CDR2 is YFSETQ.

This clonotype was detected a few times. The chain recombines TRBV12-3 or TRBV12-4 with TRBJ1-2; no clear D gene. V lost 0 bases to trimming and J lost 7 bases, with 9 bases between them. The CDR3 sequence is 13 residues long. CDR3 nucleotide sequence: TGTGCCAGCAGTTTAGCGCTAAGGAGTGGCTACACCTTC. This gives the protein CASSLALRSGYTF.